A single sample is the source of the 16 T cell receptor beta chains below, sequenced in a study of cytomegalovirus exposure and HLA in healthy donors. Assay: immunoSEQ multiplex PCR; the TCRdb copy retains only in-frame clones and omits some. The sample includes around 220,000 clones, about 86% of them seen just once. Material for sequencing was PBMCs. These receptors came from a woman under 30 in good health and CMV-seronegative.

CDR3 region: CASSQEPAGGPGELFF. In DNA, the CDR3 is TGTGCCAGCAGCCAAGAACCAGCGGGAGGCCCCGGGGAGCTGTTTTTT. The chain combines TRBV4-2 with TRBJ2-2, with 9 nucleotides matching TRBD2. Germline values: CDR1 LGHNA, CDR2 YNFKEQ. The CDR3 contains 16 residues. V lost 0 bases and J lost 6; bases outside the gene matches: 5.

V usage is TRBV27 and J usage is TRBJ2-3, with 7 bases lining up with TRBD2. This CDR3 comprises 15 residues. V dropped 6 bases and J dropped 0; count of bases not matched to a gene: 6. Germline values: CDR1 MNHEY, CDR2 SMNVEV (reference sequence). The CDR3 region is CASRGLAASTDTQYF. CDR3 nucleotide sequence: TGTGCCAGCAGAGGGCTAGCGGCTAGCACAGATACGCAGTATTTT.

This clone was seen a single time. This chain joins TRBV28 and TRBJ2-3; TRBD2 is a possible D gene (6 bases). Germline V gives CDR1 MDHEN, CDR2 SYDVKM. This CDR3 is built from 14 residues. The ends were cut back, 6 bases at V and 8 bases at J, with 18 bases in the middle. CDR3 nucleotides: TGTGCCAGCAGAGCAAGGGACTTGAAACTTACGCAGTATTTT. Its protein product is CASRARDLKLTQYF.

The gene calls are TRBV19 and TRBJ2-7, with 8 bases matching TRBD1. Unmatched junction bases numbered 4, after V lost 6 bases and J lost 3 bases. The CDR3 consists of 13 residues. The germline V gene encodes CDR1 LNHDA and CDR2 SQIVND (reference sequence). The CDR3 sequence is CASRGQGNYEQYF. CDR3 DNA sequence: TGTGCCAGTAGAGGACAGGGTAACTACGAGCAGTACTTC. The full variable domain, with the rest looked up from reference TRBV19 and TRBJ2-7, is DGGITQSPKYLFRKEGQNVTLSCEQNLNHDAMYWYRQDPGQGLRLIYYSQIVNDFQKGDIAEGYSVSREKKESFPLTVTSAQKNPTAFYLCASRGQGNYEQYFGPGTRLTVT.

The CDR3 DNA reads TGTGCCAGCAGCCCCCTCGGGGGGGACGCCTACAATGAGCAGTTCTTC. The encoded protein is CASSPLGGDAYNEQFF. This rearrangement joins TRBV7-9 to TRBJ2-1; TRBD2 matches 8 bases. V shed 5 bases, J shed 2 bases, and the junction held 8 bases outside the gene matches. The CDR3 is made up of 16 amino acids. Germline V gene data show CDR1 as SEHNR and CDR2 as FQNEAQ (reference sequence).

CDR3 loop: CASSPTGGGGELFF. The CDR3 coding sequence is TGTGCCAGCAGTCCAACAGGGGGCGGCGGGGAGCTGTTTTTT. The chain uses TRBV6-6 and TRBJ2-2; 9 bases are shared with TRBD1. This CDR3 contains 14 residues. The V gene end was trimmed by 5 bases and the J gene end by 7 bases; junction bases not matched to a gene: 5. In germline, CDR1 is MNHNY, CDR2 SVGAGI (reference sequence).

The J gene is TRBJ2-1, the V gene TRBV5-1, with TRBD2 identical over 8 bases. Losses at the gene ends were 5 bases for V and 0 bases for J; bases not matched to a gene: 4. The CDR3 consists of 15 residues. Germline loops: CDR1 SGHRS, CDR2 YFSETQ. CDR3 sequence reads: CASRVGRASYNEQFF. The CDR3 DNA is TGCGCCAGCAGGGTCGGGAGGGCCTCCTACAATGAGCAGTTCTTC.

The rearrangement links TRBV28 to TRBJ1-1; TRBD1 agrees at 7 bases. Germline V gene data show CDR1 as MDHEN and CDR2 as SYDVKM. The length of the CDR3 is 15 residues. J lost 5 bases, V lost 10 bases, and 16 bases had no gene match. CDR3 amino acids: CATQGGLPRETEAFF. The CDR3 nucleotides read TGTGCCACCCAAGGGGGCCTTCCACGGGAAACTGAAGCTTTCTTT. Looking up the rest from reference TRBV28 and TRBJ1-1 gives the full variable domain: DVKVTQSSRYLVKRTGEKVFLECVQDMDHENMFWYRQDPGLGLRLIYFSYDVKMKEKGDIPEGYSVSREKKERFSLILESASTNQTSMYLCATQGGLPRETEAFFGQGTRLTVV.

The rearrangement joins TRBV28 to TRBJ1-1, with D possibly TRBD1 on 5 matching bases. Trimming removed 5 bases from V and 3 bases from J, with 16 bases in between. The length of the CDR3 is 15 residues. Germline V gene data show CDR1 as MDHEN and CDR2 as SYDVKM. For the CDR3, the DNA is TGTGCCAGCAGTCCAAGTGCAGGGTGGTACACTGAAGCTTTCTTT. This translates into CASSPSAGWYTEAFF.

The rearrangement uses TRBV7-9 and TRBJ2-7; 7 bases line up with TRBD1. This CDR3 is built from 14 residues. Germline trimming cut 1 base from V and 4 bases from J; bases unmatched to any gene: 4. Germline lookup yields CDR1 SEHNR and CDR2 FQNEAQ (reference sequence). The CDR3 spells CASSLDRGLYEQYF. As DNA, the CDR3 is TGTGCCAGCAGCTTAGATAGGGGGCTATACGAGCAGTACTTC.

The chain couples TRBV2 to TRBJ2-7, with 10 bases lining up with TRBD2. The CDR3 is 15 residues long. Losses at the gene ends were 5 bases for V and 0 bases for J; bases not matched to a gene: 4. Germline CDR1 is SNHLY and CDR2 is FYNNEI. CDR3 bases: TGTGCCAGCAGTCGGAGCGGGAGGGACTCCTACGAGCAGTACTTC. Protein sequence: CASSRSGRDSYEQYF.

The chain combines TRBV19 with TRBJ2-7; 8 bases fit TRBD1. The V gene's germline CDR1 is LNHDA and CDR2 SQIVND (reference sequence). The CDR3 has 13 residues. Trimming cost V 4 bases and J 9 bases; bases outside gene matches: 8. The CDR3 DNA is TGTGCCAGTAGTACGGGACAGGAGAACCGGCAGTACTTC. Translating gives CASSTGQENRQYF.

The chain combines TRBV9 with TRBJ2-7; tentative D call: TRBD2 (6 bases). The ends were cut back, 2 bases at V and 2 bases at J, with 11 bases in the middle. The CDR3 extends over 14 amino acids. Germline loops: CDR1 SGDLS, CDR2 YYNGEE. In DNA, the CDR3 is TGTGCCAGCAGCGTGAGCGGGCGGACCTACGAGCAGTACTTC. This codes for CASSVSGRTYEQYF.

The V gene is TRBV7-6, the J gene TRBJ2-7, with 9 bases aligning to TRBD2. With V trimmed by 4 bases and J by 4 bases, 5 bases remained unmatched. The germline gives CDR1 SGHVS, CDR2 FNYEAQ. This CDR3 has 14 amino acids. CDR3 amino acids: CASSSRTSDYEQYF. As DNA, the CDR3 is TGTGCCAGCAGCTCTCGGACTAGCGATTACGAGCAGTACTTC.

The genes are TRBV11-2 and TRBJ2-7; D uncertain. The CDR3 is 11 amino acids. Germline V gene sequence: CDR1 SGHAT, CDR2 FQNNGV. The V and J ends lost 6 bases and 6 bases respectively, with 9 bases between them. This CDR3 reads CASSYISEQYF. The CDR3 DNA is TGTGCCAGCAGTTACATCTCCGAGCAGTACTTC.

The V call is TRBV27, the J call TRBJ2-7; 14 bases match TRBD2. This CDR3 contains 23 residues. J was trimmed by 3 bases and V by 6 bases; bases with no gene match: 28. The germline gives CDR1 MNHEY, CDR2 SMNVEV (reference sequence). The CDR3 here is CASSPTPPSRGPGLAGASYEQYF. DNA of the CDR3: TGTGCCAGCAGCCCTACACCACCGAGCAGAGGACCGGGACTAGCGGGAGCTAGCTACGAGCAGTACTTC.